A single sample is the source of the 15 T cell receptor beta chains below, sequenced in a study of naive and memory T cell subsets (TCRdb year 2017). The library came from UMI-ligation and nested PCR. Reads for this sample came from an Illumina MiSeq. The ligated cDNA was amplified by four rounds of PCR, in which nested alpha and beta constant region primers were used together with the SP2 primer. Using fastp trimming at Q25 and MiXCR clonotype assembly, TCRdb reanalyzed the public sequencing data and kept in-frame beta chains. Entries are consolidated by CDR3 protein sequence, retaining the most common genes and DNA. The table for this sample lists more than 30,000 distinct CDR3 sequences; roughly 7.3% of them were counted only once. The ten most abundant clones make up approximately 2.8% of the sample. This specimen's treatment or condition label, per the study, means: skin biopsy from PPD injection site in Mantoux-positive individual. Using 3' ligation of a UMI-containing oligonucleotide to TCR cDNA, the study laid out a robust and sensitive protocol to amplify, sequence and analyze TCRs.

The input for sequencing was skin, taken from a tuberculin skin test site. The origin of the receptors is an adult in good health.

This clonotype ranks as medium-sized. This sequence joins TRBV11-2 and TRBJ2-7; 7 bases line up with TRBD1. The length of the CDR3 is 13 residues. Trimming took 6 bases from V and 2 from J; bases not matched to a gene: 4. The germline V gene has CDR1 SGHAT and CDR2 FQNNGV. Written as DNA, the CDR3 is TGTGCCAGCAGTAACAGGGGACCCTACGAGCAGTACTTC. This sequence encodes CASSNRGPYEQYF.

The chain uses TRBV25-1 and TRBJ1-1, with TRBD1 identical over 9 bases. The ends lost 5 bases at V and 4 bases at J; junction bases unmatched: 14. Germline CDR1 reads MGHDK; CDR2 reads SYGVNS. The length of the CDR3 is 17 residues. The DNA for the CDR3 is TGTGCCAGCAGTACAAACCCGGGACAGGGAGGGGGCACTGAAGCTTTCTTT. It specifies CASSTNPGQGGGTEAFF.

This clonotype has ten or more counts. The CDR3 is CASSLHLSTASGANVLTF. CDR3 nucleotide sequence: TGTGCCAGCAGCCTTCACCTGTCGACAGCCTCTGGGGCCAACGTCCTGACTTTC. The chain has TRBV5-4 and TRBJ2-6; the D gene is possibly TRBD1 (5 bases). CDR3 length equals 18 residues. Germline assignment: CDR1 SGHNT and CDR2 YYREEE (reference sequence). Trimming removed 4 bases from V and 0 bases from J, with 17 bases in between.

This clonotype was counted many times. This sequence joins TRBV29-1 and TRBJ2-5, with a possible D match to TRBD2 (5 bases). Trimming took off 7 bases at V and 5 bases at J, with 17 bases between the two ends. This CDR3 is 13 amino acids long. Germline lookup yields CDR1 SQVTM and CDR2 ANQGSEA. The CDR3 loop reads CSAREGRAETQYF. The CDR3 nucleotides are TGCAGCGCCCGGGAAGGGCGAGCGGAGACCCAGTACTTC. Variable domain in full (rest from reference TRBV29-1 and TRBJ2-5): SAVISQKPSRDICQRGTSLTIQCQVDSQVTMMFWYRQQPGQSLTLIATANQGSEATYESGFVIDKFPISRPNLTFSTLTVSNMSPEDSSIYLCSAREGRAETQYFGPGTRLLVL.

This clonotype was counted at least ten times. This rearrangement joins TRBV19 to TRBJ1-1; no clear D. CDR3 length: 13 residues. V was shortened by 7 bases and J by 0 bases, with 9 bases between the two germline ends. CDR1 is LNHDA and CDR2 is SQIVND in the germline V gene (reference sequence). CDR3 region: CASTAMMNTEAFF. The CDR3 nucleotides read TGTGCCAGTACCGCTATGATGAACACTGAAGCTTTCTTT.

The rearrangement uses TRBV2 and TRBJ2-7; 7 bases are shared with TRBD1. The CDR3 runs to 10 residues. Losses at the gene ends were 8 bases for V and 12 bases for J; bases not matched to a gene: 7. Germline V CDR1 and CDR2: SNHLY, FYNNEI. CDR3 residues: CASSGDSPYF. CDR3 bases: TGTGCCAGCTCCGGGGACAGTCCGTACTTC.

The sample holds a few counts of this clonotype. The chain carries TRBV7-6 and TRBJ2-5; possibly TRBD1 for D (6 bases). The germline CDR1 and CDR2 sequences are SGHVS and FNYEAQ. Trimming stripped 4 bases from V and 2 bases from J, with 14 bases between. The CDR3 sequence is 15 residues long. The DNA for the CDR3 is TGTGCCAGCAGCTCGATTAAGGGGGTACAAGAGACCCAGTACTTC. It specifies CASSSIKGVQETQYF. The full variable domain, completed using reference TRBV7-6 and TRBJ2-5, is GAGVSQSPRYKVTKRGQDVALRCDPISGHVSLYWYRQALGQGPEFLTYFNYEAQQDKSGLPNDRFSAERPEGSISTLTIQRTEQRDSAMYRCASSSIKGVQETQYFGPGTRLLVL.

This clonotype was seen repeatedly, ten times or more. The J gene is TRBJ1-3, the V gene TRBV6-1; D is ambiguous. Germline CDR1 is MNHNS and CDR2 is SASEGT. The CDR3 totals 16 residues. Trimming removed 1 base from V and 0 bases from J, with 10 bases in between. CDR3 coding DNA: TGTGCCAGCAGTGAAGGGACGGCAGCCTCTGGAAACACCATATATTTT. Encoded protein: CASSEGTAASGNTIYF.

This clonotype was detected ten times or more. The chain combines TRBV12-3 or TRBV12-4 with TRBJ1-5, with D hard to call. The CDR3 runs to 12 residues. Trimming took off 2 bases at V and 6 bases at J, with 5 bases between the two ends. CDR3 residues: CASSLMAQPQHF. The CDR3 nucleotides read TGTGCCAGCAGTTTAATGGCTCAGCCCCAGCATTTT.

This clonotype was found many times. The chain links TRBV20-1 to TRBJ1-2; D is perhaps TRBD1 (5 bases). Germline V gene sequence: CDR1 DFQATT, CDR2 SNEGSKA (reference sequence). There are 14 residues in the CDR3. V lost 5 bases and J lost 0, with 13 bases in between. The CDR3: CSASGASTNYGYTF. CDR3 DNA sequence: TGCAGTGCTTCCGGGGCCTCAACTAACTATGGCTACACCTTC.

This clonotype has a handful of counts. The V gene is TRBV6-5, the J gene TRBJ2-5; D could derive from TRBD1 or TRBD2 (6 bases each). The CDR3 is made up of 16 amino acids. Trimming took 5 bases from V and 5 from J, leaving 21 bases between them. Germline assignment: CDR1 MNHEY and CDR2 SVGAGI. CDR3 DNA sequence: TGTGCCAGCAGTGACACGCCCCACGGGGGCTGGGAGACCCAGTACTTC. Protein: CASSDTPHGGWETQYF.

In its sample, this clonotype was seen many times. The V and J genes are TRBV7-3 and TRBJ2-5; D unresolved. Germline CDR1 SGHTA, CDR2 FQGTGA. Trimming cost V 3 bases and J 5 bases, with 10 bases left between them. There are 13 residues in the CDR3. The CDR3 DNA reads as TGTGCCAGCAGCTTCGGTTCCGGGGAGACCCAGTACTTC. Translating gives CASSFGSGETQYF.

This chain links TRBV7-9 with TRBJ1-2; tentative D call: TRBD1 (5 bases). The CDR3 contains 15 residues. V was pared by 1 base and J by 4 bases, with 13 bases between. The germline V gene has CDR1 SEHNR and CDR2 FQNEAQ (reference sequence). Here the CDR3 DNA reads TGTGCCAGCAGCTTAGAGGGGCAAGGGATCTATGGCTACACCTTC. As protein: CASSLEGQGIYGYTF.

The chain joins TRBV29-1 to TRBJ1-2, with D possibly matching TRBD1 (5 bases). Germline V lookup: CDR1 SQVTM, CDR2 ANQGSEA. Trimming stripped 3 bases from V and 4 bases from J, with 21 bases between. The CDR3 covers 16 residues. In DNA, the CDR3 is TGCAGCGTTGACGATCCCGGGACCTCCTGGCTCTATGGCTACACCTTC. It yields the protein CSVDDPGTSWLYGYTF.

This clonotype was counted ten times or more. The J gene is TRBJ2-7, the V gene TRBV20-1; 7 bases match TRBD2. The germline V gene encodes CDR1 DFQATT and CDR2 SNEGSKA (reference sequence). The CDR3 is made up of 13 amino acids. J lost 3 bases, V lost 2 bases, and 4 bases had no gene match. This chain's CDR3 is CSARREGLYEQYF. The CDR3 DNA reads TGCAGTGCTAGAAGGGAGGGGCTCTACGAGCAGTACTTC.